This passage covers 24 T cell receptor beta chains from one sample sequenced in a study of blood T cell repertoires in COVID-19. Only in-frame clones appear in the TCRdb table, and some are missing; sequencing was by immunoSEQ multiplex PCR. The repertoire holds about 270,000 clones, with about 90% as singletons. The specimen sequenced was peripheral blood. These receptor sequences come from a woman in her 30s with COVID-19, enrolled during active disease.

This rearrangement joins TRBV7-9 to TRBJ1-4; unclear D gene. Germline assignment: CDR1 SEHNR and CDR2 FQNEAQ (reference sequence). The CDR3 loop spans 13 amino acids. The V end lost 2 bases, the J end lost 6 bases, and 7 bases lay between the germline ends. The CDR3 spells CASSLSEHEKLFF. CDR3 bases: TGTGCCAGCAGCTTAAGTGAGCATGAAAAACTGTTTTTT.

The chain employs TRBV5-4 and TRBJ2-5; possibly TRBD1 for D (6 bases). The V gene lost 0 bases and the J gene lost 4 bases, with 7 bases spanning the gap. CDR3 length equals 13 residues. Germline V lookup: CDR1 SGHNT, CDR2 YYREEE (reference sequence). CDR3 coding DNA: TGTGCCAGCAGCTTGGGGGGGCGAGAGACCCAGTACTTC. It translates to CASSLGGRETQYF.

J is TRBJ2-2 and V is TRBV7-9, with no clear D. The V gene lost 8 bases and the J gene lost 8 bases, with 9 bases spanning the gap. This CDR3 has 11 amino acids. Germline loops: CDR1 SEHNR, CDR2 FQNEAQ (reference sequence). The CDR3, as DNA: TGTGCCAGCCCCATCTCGGGGGAGCTGTTTTTT. Translated, it gives CASPISGELFF.

In its sample, this clone was seen once. The chain combines TRBV11-2 with TRBJ1-6, with D uncertain. From germline, CDR1 is SGHAT and CDR2 FQNNGV. V was trimmed by 5 bases and J by 2 bases, leaving 19 bases between them. The CDR3 loop spans 18 amino acids. CDR3 region: CASSLQPPRITYNSPLHF. DNA of the CDR3: TGTGCCAGCAGCCTCCAACCTCCCAGGATCACCTATAATTCACCCCTCCACTTT.

The chain recombines TRBV5-8 with TRBJ2-7; 15 positions agree with TRBD2. Germline loops: CDR1 SGHTS, CDR2 YDEGEE. The CDR3 sequence is 15 residues long. V trimming: 3 bases; J trimming: 6 bases; junction bases outside the gene matches: 4. CDR3 loop: CASSYWTSGGAEQYF. CDR3 nucleotide sequence: TGTGCCAGCAGCTACTGGACTAGCGGGGGGGCCGAGCAGTACTTC.

J is TRBJ1-3 and V is TRBV12-3 or TRBV12-4; no definite D call. The V end was cut by 5 bases, the J end by 8 bases, with 10 bases between. The CDR3 extends over 12 amino acids. The CDR3 protein is CASSPLRDTIYF. In DNA form, the CDR3 reads TGTGCCAGCAGTCCCCTCCGGGACACCATATATTTT.

The chain combines TRBV28 with TRBJ2-7; 9 bases are shared with TRBD1. CDR1 and CDR2 (germline): MDHEN, SYDVKM. The CDR3 is made up of 14 amino acids. Losses at the gene ends were 4 bases for V and 5 bases for J; bases not matched to a gene: 6. CDR3: CASSSGTGRHEQYF. CDR3 coding DNA: TGTGCCAGCAGTTCCGGGACAGGGCGGCACGAGCAGTACTTC.

V is TRBV14 and J is TRBJ1-6; TRBD1 aligns across 8 bases. CDR1 and CDR2 from the germline V gene are SGHDN and FVKESK. This CDR3 region has 14 residues. V lost 3 bases to trimming and J lost 9 bases; unmatched junction nucleotides: 4. CDR3 DNA: TGTGCCAGCAGCCAGGCAGGGGGCGTTTCACCCCTCCACTTT. As protein: CASSQAGGVSPLHF.

V usage is TRBV6-6 and J usage is TRBJ2-7; 9 bases map to TRBD1. The trim removed 6 bases at V and 2 bases at J, leaving 8 bases unmatched. Germline V gives CDR1 MNHNY, CDR2 SVGAGI (reference sequence). CDR3 length: 15 amino acids. In DNA form, the CDR3 reads TGTGCCAGCAGGGATTCCGGGACAGGGCCCTACGAGCAGTACTTC. Protein sequence: CASRDSGTGPYEQYF.

The rearrangement links TRBV7-6 to TRBJ2-1, with 11 bases fitting TRBD2. Per the germline V gene, CDR1 is SGHVS and CDR2 is FNYEAQ. The CDR3 contains 15 residues. J gave up 10 bases and V 4 bases, and 9 bases lay outside the gene matches. The CDR3 is CASSSLAGGRREQFF. CDR3 in DNA: TGTGCCAGCAGCTCATTAGCGGGGGGGCGACGAGAGCAGTTCTTC.

The CDR3 DNA reads as TGTGCCAGCAGCCTCGGGAGGGGGGCCAATGAGCAGTTCTTC. Amino acid sequence: CASSLGRGANEQFF. The chain employs TRBV13 and TRBJ2-1, with 8 bases aligning to TRBD2. Germline assignment: CDR1 PRHDT and CDR2 FYEKMQ (reference sequence). The CDR3 spans 14 residues. Trimming at V came to 5 bases and at J to 6 bases, leaving 6 bases not matched to a gene.

V and J are TRBV5-1 and TRBJ2-1; 8 positions agree with TRBD1. CDR1 SGHRS and CDR2 YFSETQ come from the germline V gene. The CDR3 extends over 14 amino acids. With V trimmed by 4 bases and J by 6 bases, 6 bases remained unmatched. The CDR3 here is CASSMNRGVNEQFF. In DNA, the CDR3 is TGCGCCAGCAGCATGAACAGGGGGGTCAATGAGCAGTTCTTC.

The chain is built from TRBV7-8 and TRBJ2-6; the match to TRBD1 covers 10 bases. Trimming removed 3 bases from V and 0 bases from J; junction bases left unmatched: 5. CDR1 and CDR2 from the germline V gene are SGHVS and FQNEAQ. The CDR3 contains 18 residues. This CDR3 reads CASSFGTGVRSGANVLTF. As DNA, the CDR3 is TGTGCCAGCAGCTTTGGGACAGGGGTTCGCTCTGGGGCCAACGTCCTGACTTTC.

The chain uses TRBV5-6 and TRBJ1-2; 7 bases line up with TRBD1. V dropped 4 bases and J dropped 0; count of bases not matched to a gene: 6. CDR1 SGHDT and CDR2 YYEEEE come from the germline V gene. This CDR3 has 15 amino acids. CDR3 protein: CASSSGGTANYGYTF. CDR3 DNA: TGTGCCAGCAGCAGCGGTGGGACAGCTAACTATGGCTACACCTTC.

Only a few counts were recorded for this clone. This chain uses TRBV11-2 with TRBJ2-2; D perhaps matches TRBD2 (5 bases). The CDR3 length is 15 residues. Trimming left V 5 bases short and J 6 bases short, with 16 bases between. Germline V gene lookup returns CDR1 SGHAT and CDR2 FQNNGV. DNA for the CDR3: TGTGCCAGCAGCCTAGCCTTTTCCCCCGCCGGGGAGCTGTTTTTT. Translation: CASSLAFSPAGELFF.

The J gene is TRBJ1-2, the V gene TRBV5-4; TRBD1 matches 7 bases. Trimming removed 0 bases from V and 8 bases from J; junction bases left unmatched: 7. CDR1 is SGHNT, CDR2 YYREEE, per germline (reference sequence). The CDR3 contains 14 residues. In nucleotides, the CDR3 is TGTGCCAGCAGCTTGGCTCTAAGGGGGCGAGGCTACACCTTC. Protein: CASSLALRGRGYTF.

V and J are TRBV27 and TRBJ1-5; a possible D gene is TRBD1 (6 bases). V lost 2 bases, J lost 0 bases, and 14 bases lay in between. Germline CDR1 is MNHEY and CDR2 is SMNVEV (reference sequence). CDR3 length: 17 residues. The CDR3 sequence is CASSLAPGHYSNQPQHF. As DNA, the CDR3 is TGTGCCAGCAGTTTAGCCCCGGGACACTATAGCAATCAGCCCCAGCATTTT.

The chain joins TRBV27 to TRBJ2-1; D is possibly TRBD2 (7 bases). Between the trimmed V and J ends, which lost 0 bases and 6 bases, there was a span of 12 bases. CDR3 size: 15 residues. Germline values: CDR1 MNHEY, CDR2 SMNVEV (reference sequence). The CDR3 DNA is TGTGCCAGCAGTTTATCGGGGGGGCCCGGCAATGAGCAGTTCTTC. It yields the protein CASSLSGGPGNEQFF.

This CDR3 is CASSLADRKNTEAFF. Written as DNA, the CDR3 is TGTGCCAGCAGCTTAGCGGACAGGAAGAACACTGAAGCTTTCTTT. V is TRBV13 and J is TRBJ1-1; TRBD1 aligns across 7 bases. CDR3 size: 15 residues. Germline V CDR1 and CDR2: PRHDT, FYEKMQ (reference sequence). Trimming cost V 1 base and J 1 base; bases outside gene matches: 3. The full variable domain, in which reference TRBV13 and TRBJ1-1 provide the parts outside the CDR3, is AAGVIQSPRHLIKEKRETATLKCYPIPRHDTVYWYQQGPGQDPQFLISFYEKMQSDKGSIPDRFSAQQFSDYHSELNMSSLELGDSALYFCASSLADRKNTEAFFGQGTRLTVV.

This chain links TRBV7-2 with TRBJ2-5; tentative D call: TRBD2 (7 bases). CDR1 and CDR2 from the germline V gene are SGHTA and FQGNSA. V was shortened by 8 bases and J by 5 bases, with 21 bases between the two germline ends. This CDR3 is built from 15 residues. CDR3 amino acids: CASDRWGGAGETQYF. The CDR3 DNA follows: TGTGCCAGCGACCGGTGGGGGGGCGCCGGGGAGACCCAGTACTTC. Combining the CDR3 with reference TRBV7-2 and TRBJ2-5 gives the whole variable domain GAGVSQSPSNKVTEKGKDVELRCDPISGHTALYWYRQSLGQGLEFLIYFQGNSAPDKSGLPSDRFSAERTGGSVSTLTIQRTQQEDSAVYLCASDRWGGAGETQYFGPGTRLLVL.

This chain joins TRBV5-5 and TRBJ1-2, with unresolved D. V gave up 0 bases and J gave up 2 bases, with 11 bases separating them. CDR1 and CDR2 from the germline V gene are SGHKS and YYEKEE (reference sequence). The CDR3 loop spans 15 amino acids. CDR3 sequence reads: CASSLGAPTNYGYTF. The CDR3 DNA follows: TGTGCCAGCAGCTTGGGGGCACCTACCAACTATGGCTACACCTTC.

This chain uses TRBV4-1 with TRBJ2-7; D may be TRBD1 (5 bases). In germline, CDR1 is MGHRA, CDR2 YSYEKL. The germline V and J ends were trimmed by 4 bases and 1 base, with 11 bases remaining between them. The CDR3 is 14 residues long. CDR3 bases: TGCGCCAGCAGCCGAAGCCAGGGATCCTACGAGCAGTACTTC. Translated, it gives CASSRSQGSYEQYF.

The table lists this clone with a few counts. The CDR3 spells CASSPGVAGIVEQFF. In nucleotides, the CDR3 is TGTGCCAGCAGCCCCGGGGTAGCGGGAATAGTTGAGCAGTTCTTC. The V gene is TRBV7-8, the J gene TRBJ2-1, with TRBD2 identical over 8 bases. Germline-derived CDR1 and CDR2 are SGHVS and FQNEAQ. The CDR3 covers 15 residues. The V segment lost 5 bases and the J segment 9 bases; nucleotides outside the gene matches: 12.

This clone was found a few times. The chain is built from TRBV24-1 and TRBJ1-2; tentative D call: TRBD1 (5 bases). The germline V and J ends were trimmed by 9 bases and 7 bases, with 14 bases remaining between them. The germline CDR1 and CDR2 sequences are KGHDR and SFDVKD. The CDR3 loop spans 12 amino acids. The CDR3 DNA sequence: TGTGCCACCCCCCAGGGAATCGGTGGCTACACCTTC. Translating gives CATPQGIGGYTF.